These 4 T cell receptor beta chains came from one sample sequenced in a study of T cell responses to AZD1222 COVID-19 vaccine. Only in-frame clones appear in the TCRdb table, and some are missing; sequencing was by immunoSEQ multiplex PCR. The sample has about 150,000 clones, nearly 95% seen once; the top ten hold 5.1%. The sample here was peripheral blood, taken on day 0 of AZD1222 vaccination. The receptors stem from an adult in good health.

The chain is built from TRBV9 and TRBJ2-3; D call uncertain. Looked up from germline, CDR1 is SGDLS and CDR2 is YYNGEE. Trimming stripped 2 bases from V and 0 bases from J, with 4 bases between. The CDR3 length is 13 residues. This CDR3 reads CASSVPSTDTQYF. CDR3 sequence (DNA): TGTGCCAGCAGCGTGCCGAGCACAGATACGCAGTATTTT. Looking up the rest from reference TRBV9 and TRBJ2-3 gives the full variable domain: DSGVTQTPKHLITATGQRVTLRCSPRSGDLSVYWYQQSLDQGLQFLIQYYNGEERAKGNILERFSAQQFPDLHSELNLSSLELGDSALYFCASSVPSTDTQYFGPGTRLTVL.

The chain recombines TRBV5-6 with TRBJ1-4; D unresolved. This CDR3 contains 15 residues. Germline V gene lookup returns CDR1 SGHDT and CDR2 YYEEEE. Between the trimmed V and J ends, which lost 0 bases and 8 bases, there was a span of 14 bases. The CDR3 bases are TGTGCCAGCAGCTTGGCGTCGGAACAATGGGAAAAACTGTTTTTT. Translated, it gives CASSLASEQWEKLFF.

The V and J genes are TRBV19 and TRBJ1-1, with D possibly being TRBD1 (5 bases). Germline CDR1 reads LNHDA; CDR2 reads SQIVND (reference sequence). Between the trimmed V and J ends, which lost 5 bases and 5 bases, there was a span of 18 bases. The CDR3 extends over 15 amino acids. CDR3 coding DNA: TGTGCCAGTAGTGCCGCGGGCAGGGCGGGGACTGAAGCTTTCTTT. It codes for CASSAAGRAGTEAFF.

CDR3 nucleotides: TGTGCCAGCTCGGGTCCGGGACAGGAAGGGAATGAGCAGTTCTTC. Its protein product is CASSGPGQEGNEQFF. V and J are TRBV6-1 and TRBJ2-1; TRBD1 aligns across 8 bases. V trimming: 8 bases; J trimming: 7 bases; junction bases outside the gene matches: 13. CDR1 is MNHNS, CDR2 SASEGT, per germline. The CDR3 sequence is 15 residues long.